These T cell receptor beta chains were read from a single sample in a study of cytomegalovirus exposure and HLA in healthy donors. The repertoire was sequenced with immunoSEQ multiplex PCR; TCRdb's copy has only in-frame clones and lacks some. There are 150,000 to 200,000 clones in the sample; 95% to 97% occur only once, and approximately 1% lies in the top ten. The sample taken for sequencing was PBMCs. Receptors were obtained from a woman aged 18-35 years in good health and CMV-seronegative. CDR3s include the opening cysteine and the closing phenylalanine or tryptophan.

cdr3_length: 14
j_call: TRBJ1-2
v_call: TRBV10-3
cdr3_aa: CATRREGGNYGYTF

cdr3_length: 16
j_call: TRBJ1-2
v_call: TRBV5-6
cdr3_aa: CASSLSVQYLLYGYTF

cdr3_length: 15
j_call: TRBJ1-1
v_call: TRBV6-1
cdr3_aa: CASSEERTGFSEAFF

cdr3_length: 19
j_call: TRBJ2-4
v_call: TRBV4-1
cdr3_aa: CASSQGPLAGGKAKNIQYF

cdr3_length: 14
j_call: TRBJ2-7
v_call: TRBV27
cdr3_aa: CASSPRTGDYEQYF

cdr3_length: 18
j_call: TRBJ1-2
v_call: TRBV25-1
cdr3_aa: CASSDRRGDTRQSYGYTF

cdr3_length: 16
j_call: TRBJ1-5
v_call: TRBV7-2
cdr3_aa: CASSLGDKYSNQPQHF

cdr3_length: 13
j_call: TRBJ2-1
v_call: TRBV30
cdr3_aa: CAWSWVAENEQFF

cdr3_length: 15
j_call: TRBJ1-2
v_call: TRBV7-6
cdr3_aa: CASSLTQDRHYGYTF

cdr3_length: 14
j_call: TRBJ1-2
v_call: TRBV10-3
cdr3_aa: CAIRIQGTNYGYTF

cdr3_length: 16
j_call: TRBJ2-1
v_call: TRBV9
cdr3_aa: CASSVEGALLYNEQFF

cdr3_length: 16
j_call: TRBJ1-6
v_call: TRBV5-1
cdr3_aa: CASSSRGVEGSSPLHF

cdr3_length: 12
j_call: TRBJ1-1
v_call: TRBV29-1
cdr3_aa: CSVTGGRTEAFF

cdr3_length: 13
j_call: TRBJ2-3
v_call: TRBV7-3
cdr3_aa: CASSLQGTDTQYF

cdr3_length: 15
j_call: TRBJ2-5
v_call: TRBV6-5
cdr3_aa: CASSYQREIQETQYF

cdr3_length: 17
j_call: TRBJ2-1
v_call: TRBV9
cdr3_aa: CASSANPGLAGTNEQFF

cdr3_length: 12
j_call: TRBJ2-1
v_call: TRBV25-1
cdr3_aa: CASSEGQSEQFF

cdr3_length: 14
j_call: TRBJ1-4
v_call: TRBV15
cdr3_aa: CATSRDRGLGKLFF

cdr3_length: 15
j_call: TRBJ1-2
v_call: TRBV6-1
cdr3_aa: CASSEVWQGMYGYTF

cdr3_length: 16
j_call: TRBJ2-3
v_call: TRBV19
cdr3_aa: CASSITTSVIGDTQYF

cdr3_length: 13
j_call: TRBJ2-7
v_call: TRBV4-1
cdr3_aa: CASSRKQGYEQYF

cdr3_length: 13
j_call: TRBJ2-7
v_call: TRBV19
cdr3_aa: CASAAGEYLEQYF

cdr3_length: 15
j_call: TRBJ1-5
v_call: TRBV18
cdr3_aa: CASSSDSLGNQPQHF

cdr3_length: 11
j_call: TRBJ2-1
v_call: TRBV5-1
cdr3_aa: CASSTAAVQFF

cdr3_length: 15
j_call: TRBJ1-2
v_call: TRBV7-9
cdr3_aa: CASSFGGRSNYGYTF

cdr3_length: 13
j_call: TRBJ2-6
v_call: TRBV6-6
cdr3_aa: CASSNSGANVLTF

cdr3_length: 15
j_call: TRBJ2-1
v_call: TRBV4-1
cdr3_aa: CASSPIKTGLDEQFF

cdr3_length: 15
j_call: TRBJ1-1
v_call: TRBV27
cdr3_aa: CASSSGTGIHTEAFF

cdr3_length: 15
j_call: TRBJ2-3
v_call: TRBV11-2
cdr3_aa: CASSLVSATGDTQYF

cdr3_length: 18
j_call: TRBJ2-6
v_call: TRBV15
cdr3_aa: CATSRGQGGSSGANVLTF

cdr3_length: 12
j_call: TRBJ1-2
v_call: TRBV25-1
cdr3_aa: CASTGTGYGYTF

cdr3_length: 15
j_call: TRBJ2-5
v_call: TRBV6-1
cdr3_aa: CASSEVKGARETQYF

cdr3_length: 16
j_call: TRBJ2-4
v_call: TRBV7-8
cdr3_aa: CASSSHEDSILNIQYF

cdr3_length: 15
j_call: TRBJ2-7
v_call: TRBV5-4
cdr3_aa: CASSLTSGGAFEQYF

cdr3_length: 14
j_call: TRBJ2-1
v_call: TRBV7-9
cdr3_aa: CASSLSGGLNEQFF

cdr3_length: 15
j_call: TRBJ2-6
v_call: TRBV1
cdr3_aa: CTGRVPGSGANVLTF

cdr3_length: 14
j_call: TRBJ1-4
v_call: TRBV19
cdr3_aa: CASSIVRTNEKLFF

cdr3_length: 19
j_call: TRBJ2-6
v_call: TRBV7-6
cdr3_aa: CASSLALGQKFSGANVLTF

cdr3_length: 16
j_call: TRBJ1-3
v_call: TRBV19
cdr3_aa: CASSIPGARSGNTIYF

cdr3_length: 16
j_call: TRBJ2-3
v_call: TRBV27
cdr3_aa: CASRFRLAGDTDTQYF

cdr3_length: 14
j_call: TRBJ2-1
v_call: TRBV10-3
cdr3_aa: CAIRQLAGNNEQFF

cdr3_length: 15
j_call: TRBJ1-5
v_call: TRBV19
cdr3_aa: CASSTTDRGGQPQHF

cdr3_length: 14
j_call: TRBJ2-1
v_call: TRBV11-2
cdr3_aa: CASSSMTSGNEQFF

cdr3_length: 16
j_call: TRBJ2-5
v_call: TRBV9
cdr3_aa: CASSPRTSGRQETQYF

cdr3_length: 16
j_call: TRBJ2-7
v_call: TRBV7-2
cdr3_aa: CASSPGGTGRAYEQYF

cdr3_length: 14
j_call: TRBJ2-3
v_call: TRBV18
cdr3_aa: CASSPPSSTDTQYF

cdr3_length: 14
j_call: TRBJ1-2
v_call: TRBV4-3
cdr3_aa: CASSQVEGADGYTF

cdr3_length: 12
j_call: TRBJ1-3
v_call: TRBV14
cdr3_aa: CASSTGRNTIYF

cdr3_length: 15
j_call: TRBJ2-2
v_call: TRBV2
cdr3_aa: CASSDVASGAGELFF

cdr3_length: 17
j_call: TRBJ2-7
v_call: TRBV5-4
cdr3_aa: CASSPISGGPPLREQYF

cdr3_length: 16
j_call: TRBJ2-2
v_call: TRBV18
cdr3_aa: CASSSWDTGGTGELFF

cdr3_length: 14
j_call: TRBJ1-6
v_call: TRBV6-5
cdr3_aa: CASSYIPLQSSLHF